This T cell receptor (beta chain) was sequenced for a study of shared clonotypes between healthy human individuals. Study-wide context: Per donor, three plates held CD4 naive cells, three held CD4 memory, two held CD8 naive and one held CD8 memory.

Overall study results and limits: Sampling used blood alone; tissue repertoires probably differ. On the whole, naive subsets had larger estimated richness than memory subsets had. A small donor pool kept down the genetic and exposure-history diversity that was represented.

Terminally differentiated effector memory CD45RA+ cells were left out of the naive CD8 fraction, which was CD45RO-negative and positively selected for CCR7. J lost 7 bases, V lost 5 bases, and 10 bases had no gene match. Germline CDR1 and CDR2: PRHDT and FYEKMQ (reference sequence). CDR3 size: 14 residues. Assay used: immunoSEQ multiplex PCR; TCRdb lists only in-frame clones, some missing. The sample yields approximately 2,200,000 clones, around 93% seen once. Comments on this clone: Antigen specificity is unknown.

V gene TRBV13 combines with J gene TRBJ2-7; TRBD1 matches at 8 bases. What was sequenced was naive CD8+ T cells from PBMCs. This TCR was sampled from a man between 18 and 35 years old in good health. Some clones in this sample may be carry-over from other donors' samples. The CDR3 protein is CASSAGGSELEQYF. The DNA of the CDR3 is TGTGCCAGCAGCGCAGGGGGCAGTGAATTAGAGCAGTACTTC.